The 27 T cell receptor beta chains in this list originate from one sample, sequenced in a study of shared clonotypes between healthy human individuals. Naive CD8 isolation took CD45RO-negative cells positively selected for CCR7 and excluded terminally differentiated effector memory CD45RA+ cells. Libraries were prepared by immunoSEQ multiplex PCR; TCRdb keeps only in-frame clonotypes and omits some of them. The repertoire holds about 2 million clones, about 95% seen once, with about 1.1% in the top ten. Sample: naive CD8+ T cells sorted from blood. The receptor set was obtained from a man between 18 and 29 years old in good health.

The V call is TRBV27, the J call TRBJ2-7, with 9 bases fitting TRBD1. From germline, CDR1 is MNHEY and CDR2 SMNVEV (reference sequence). This CDR3 is 12 amino acids long. The trim removed 8 bases at V and 6 bases at J, leaving 5 bases unmatched. In DNA form, the CDR3 reads TGTGCCAGCTCTGGGACAGGGTTCGAGCAGTACTTC. The encoded protein is CASSGTGFEQYF.

The chain employs TRBV6-5 and TRBJ2-7, with D perhaps matching TRBD2 (5 bases). The CDR3 sequence is 14 residues long. Germline CDR1 is MNHEY and CDR2 is SVGAGI. V lost 2 bases, J lost 6 bases, and 14 bases lay in between. In DNA, the CDR3 is TGTGCCAGCAGTTACAGCGGCCTAGCCTCCGAGCAGTACTTC. As protein: CASSYSGLASEQYF.

Regarding this clone: In the same sample, other DNA sequences code for this CDR3. The rearrangement joins TRBV4-1 to TRBJ2-3; D remains ambiguous. This CDR3 contains 12 residues. The V end lost 1 base, the J end lost 4 bases, and 3 bases lay between the germline ends. The germline CDR1 and CDR2 sequences are MGHRA and YSYEKL. The CDR3 sequence: CASSQVADTQYF. Written as DNA, the CDR3 is TGCGCCAGCAGCCAAGTTGCAGATACGCAGTATTTT.

The chain combines TRBV7-2 with TRBJ2-5, with 7 bases identical to TRBD2. The CDR3 loop spans 17 amino acids. Germline V lookup: CDR1 SGHTA, CDR2 FQGNSA. J was trimmed by 4 bases and V by 1 base; bases with no gene match: 12. The CDR3 DNA sequence: TGTGCCAGCAGCTTAGGCGCCCTTCCGGGAGGAGGAGAGACCCAGTACTTC. Translating gives CASSLGALPGGGETQYF.

The rearrangement uses TRBV5-1 and TRBJ2-3, with 9 bases lining up with TRBD2. Germline CDR1 and CDR2: SGHRS and YFSETQ. This CDR3 comprises 15 residues. Trimming at V came to 5 bases and at J to 2 bases, leaving 6 bases not matched to a gene. DNA of the CDR3: TGCGCCAGCAGTCCAAGCGGGGGGATCACAGATACGCAGTATTTT. It yields the protein CASSPSGGITDTQYF.

CDR3 loop: CASSEGPSYEQYF. The CDR3 bases are TGTGCCAGCAGCGAAGGCCCCTCCTACGAGCAGTACTTC. The chain carries TRBV7-9 and TRBJ2-7; unclear D gene. The germline V gene encodes CDR1 SEHNR and CDR2 FQNEAQ (reference sequence). Trimming shortened V by 5 bases and J by 0 bases, and 8 bases separated the two germline ends. CDR3 size: 13 residues.

The chain couples TRBV19 to TRBJ2-3; 11 bases line up with TRBD1. This CDR3 contains 15 residues. The ends lost 1 base at V and 8 bases at J; junction bases unmatched: 5. Germline-derived CDR1 and CDR2 are LNHDA and SQIVND (reference sequence). The CDR3 sequence: CASSIGTGGFGTQYF. The CDR3 region has the DNA TGTGCCAGTAGTATAGGGACAGGGGGCTTTGGTACGCAGTATTTT.

The J gene is TRBJ2-7, the V gene TRBV29-1; 11 nucleotides agree with TRBD2. Trimming at V came to 2 bases and at J to 3 bases, leaving 12 bases not matched to a gene. This CDR3 contains 17 residues. Germline CDR1 and CDR2: SQVTM and ANQGSEA. In DNA, the CDR3 is TGCAGCGTTGAAAGTGAAATAGCGGGAGGGAAGGACTACGAGCAGTACTTC. Amino acids: CSVESEIAGGKDYEQYF.

V gene TRBV4-1 combines with J gene TRBJ1-2, with D tentatively TRBD1 (5 bases). This CDR3 spans 14 amino acids. The V gene's germline CDR1 is MGHRA and CDR2 YSYEKL. V gave up 4 bases and J gave up 3 bases, with 12 bases separating them. This CDR3 reads CASSPREGYYGYTF. CDR3 sequence (DNA): TGCGCCAGCAGCCCTAGGGAGGGGTACTATGGCTACACCTTC.

The rearrangement joins TRBV9 to TRBJ2-2; 15 bases agree with TRBD2. With 0 bases clipped from V and 4 bases from J, the junction kept 4 bases outside the gene matches. This CDR3 spans 18 amino acids. Per germline, CDR1 SGDLS and CDR2 YYNGEE. The CDR3 loop is CASSVGGLAGGPTGELFF. The CDR3 DNA is TGTGCCAGCAGCGTAGGAGGACTAGCGGGGGGGCCCACCGGGGAGCTGTTTTTT.

The chain has TRBV27 and TRBJ2-7; tentative D call: TRBD2 (6 bases). This CDR3 spans 17 amino acids. V lost 3 bases and J lost 4, with 22 bases in between. CDR1 MNHEY and CDR2 SMNVEV come from the germline V gene (reference sequence). The CDR3 region is CASSLGGRGLIPYEQYF. In DNA, the CDR3 is TGTGCCAGCAGTTTGGGGGGAAGAGGGCTTATTCCGTACGAGCAGTACTTC.

For this clone: The junction and the germline gene differ at one end; a read error may be behind it. J is TRBJ2-7 and V is TRBV9, with D possibly TRBD2 on 6 matching bases. From germline, CDR1 is SGDLS and CDR2 YYNGEE. CDR3 length: 14 residues. The CDR3 is CASSVGGVSYGQYF. For the CDR3, the DNA is TGTGCCAGCAGCGTAGGCGGGGTCTCCTACGGGCAGTACTTC.

This clone has just a few counts. J is TRBJ2-6 and V is TRBV19, with D unresolved. Germline CDR1 and CDR2: LNHDA and SQIVND (reference sequence). V was shortened by 5 bases and J by 0 bases, with 2 bases between the two germline ends. The CDR3 has 13 amino acids. CDR3 in DNA: TGTGCCAGTAGTTTCTCTGGGGCCAACGTCCTGACTTTC. Translated: CASSFSGANVLTF.

This chain links TRBV6-5 with TRBJ1-1, with TRBD1 as a possible D gene (5 bases). In germline, CDR1 is MNHEY, CDR2 SVGAGI. The V and J ends lost 6 bases and 2 bases respectively, with 10 bases between them. This CDR3 is 13 amino acids long. CDR3 sequence (DNA): TGTGCCAGCAGCGTACAGGTAAACACTGAAGCTTTCTTT. Its translation is CASSVQVNTEAFF.

The rearrangement joins TRBV6-6 to TRBJ1-1; TRBD1 matches 7 bases. The V segment lost 6 bases and the J segment 0 bases; nucleotides outside the gene matches: 4. CDR1 and CDR2 (germline): MNHNY, SVGAGI (reference sequence). The CDR3 totals 14 residues. This chain's CDR3 is CASRHRGMNTEAFF. Written as DNA, the CDR3 is TGTGCCAGCAGGCACAGGGGCATGAACACTGAAGCTTTCTTT.

This clone has just one count. V gene TRBV19 combines with J gene TRBJ1-1; the D gene is possibly TRBD1 (5 bases). CDR3 length: 13 residues. Germline values: CDR1 LNHDA, CDR2 SQIVND (reference sequence). Deletions cut 6 bases from V and 1 base from J, with 9 bases between. CDR3 residues: CASSDSPNTEAFF. CDR3 bases: TGTGCCAGTAGCGACAGCCCGAACACTGAAGCTTTCTTT.

The DNA for the CDR3 is TGTGCCAGCACCCCGGGACCTTTTTGGGAAAAACTGTTTTTT. Its translation is CASTPGPFWEKLFF. J is TRBJ1-4 and V is TRBV7-9; weak D call: TRBD1 (5 bases). CDR1 and CDR2 from the germline V gene are SEHNR and FQNEAQ (reference sequence). Trimming stripped 7 bases from V and 8 bases from J, with 17 bases between. This CDR3 comprises 14 residues.

The V gene is TRBV7-2, the J gene TRBJ2-2; TRBD2 might be the D (5 bases). This CDR3 comprises 14 residues. The V and J ends lost 7 bases and 3 bases respectively, with 12 bases between them. Germline-derived CDR1 and CDR2 are SGHTA and FQGNSA. This chain's CDR3 is CASTRGTYTGELFF. DNA of the CDR3: TGTGCCAGCACCCGGGGTACATACACCGGGGAGCTGTTTTTT.

The chain links TRBV28 to TRBJ1-1; TRBD1 agrees at 7 bases. V gave up 6 bases and J gave up 0 bases; unmatched junction bases: 4. The CDR3 length is 14 residues. CDR1 and CDR2 from the germline V gene are MDHEN and SYDVKM. The CDR3 here is CASRQGQLNTEAFF. The CDR3 region has the DNA TGTGCCAGCAGACAGGGACAGTTGAACACTGAAGCTTTCTTT.

V is TRBV27 and J is TRBJ2-7; 9 positions match TRBD1. The CDR3 runs 15 residues. CDR1 MNHEY and CDR2 SMNVEV come from the germline V gene (reference sequence). V shed 4 bases, J shed 5 bases, and the junction held 9 bases outside the gene matches. The DNA of the CDR3 is TGTGCCAGCAGTTCAGGGACAGGGCTGCGGGACGAGCAGTACTTC. Protein product: CASSSGTGLRDEQYF.

The gene calls are TRBV2 and TRBJ2-2; 8 positions match TRBD2. This CDR3 is 15 amino acids long. CDR1 is SNHLY, CDR2 FYNNEI, per germline. V shed 8 bases and J 7 bases; nucleotides not matched to a gene: 12. The CDR3 region has the DNA TGTGCCAGCTCCCGAGCGGGGGACGTGAGCGGGGAGCTGTTTTTT. It is translated as CASSRAGDVSGELFF.

This clone appeared a single time. The chain joins TRBV6-5 to TRBJ1-1; a weak D match, TRBD1 (5 bases). The V and J ends lost 4 bases and 4 bases respectively, with 16 bases between them. This CDR3 spans 15 amino acids. Looked up from germline, CDR1 is MNHEY and CDR2 is SVGAGI. The CDR3 loop reads CASSSSQGGSTEAFF. CDR3 nucleotides: TGTGCCAGCAGTTCTAGCCAGGGTGGGAGCACTGAAGCTTTCTTT.

V and J are TRBV6-5 and TRBJ2-5, with 7 bases that match TRBD1. This CDR3 has 13 amino acids. V dropped 6 bases and J dropped 5; count of bases not matched to a gene: 6. Looked up from germline, CDR1 is MNHEY and CDR2 is SVGAGI. The DNA of the CDR3 is TGTGCCAGCAGATACGACAGGGAGGAGACCCAGTACTTC. Translated: CASRYDREETQYF.

Note on this clone: The sample contains more than one DNA sequence encoding this CDR3. The gene calls are TRBV5-1 and TRBJ2-1; the D is unclear. Trimming left V 0 bases short and J 9 bases short, with 10 bases between. Germline loops: CDR1 SGHRS, CDR2 YFSETQ. CDR3 length: 13 amino acids. The CDR3, as DNA: TGCGCCAGCAGCTTGGCCGGTGCAGGTGAGCAGTTCTTC. Protein product: CASSLAGAGEQFF.

The V gene is TRBV5-6, the J gene TRBJ2-7; D tentatively reads TRBD1 or TRBD2 (6 bases each). This CDR3 comprises 13 residues. V lost 4 bases and J 5 bases, leaving 13 bases between the germline ends. Germline V gene sequence: CDR1 SGHDT, CDR2 YYEEEE. The CDR3 DNA reads TGTGCCAGCAGCATATACGGGGGCCACGAGCAGTACTTC. Translated, it gives CASSIYGGHEQYF.

This CDR3 is CASSLAGTGEGSGYTF. The CDR3 region has the DNA TGTGCCAGCAGCTTAGCCGGGACAGGGGAAGGGAGTGGCTACACCTTC. The J gene is TRBJ1-2, the V gene TRBV7-3, with 10 positions matching TRBD1. The CDR3 runs to 16 residues. Germline CDR1 is SGHTA and CDR2 is FQGTGA. J was trimmed by 7 bases and V by 2 bases; bases with no gene match: 10.

The gene calls are TRBV7-9 and TRBJ1-6; D remains ambiguous. This CDR3 contains 15 residues. The germline gives CDR1 SEHNR, CDR2 FQNEAQ (reference sequence). V gave up 3 bases and J gave up 9 bases, with 15 bases separating them. CDR3 sequence: CASSFPDDIGSPLHF. DNA of the CDR3: TGTGCCAGCAGCTTCCCGGACGACATCGGTTCACCCCTCCACTTT.